A selection of T cell receptor beta chains follows, all from one sample in a study of control samples from healthy donors and cancer patients. The protocol was immunoSEQ multiplex PCR, while the TCRdb copy is restricted to in-frame clones and leaves out a portion. The table has some 90,000 clones, about 88% seen once; the top ten hold about 1.3%. The specimen was blood. These receptors originate from a woman aged 45-65 years in good health. CDR3s include the opening cysteine and the closing phenylalanine or tryptophan. A D gene is named only where the DNA matches it firmly.

J,D,length,V,DNA,CDR3
TRBJ2-7,.,16,TRBV13,TGTGCCAGCAGCTTAGCGTCCCTAGCGTCCCCCTACGAGCAGTACTTC,CASSLASLASPYEQYF
TRBJ1-2,TRBD1,16,TRBV10-3,TGTGCCATCAGTGATCCGGGACAGGGAGCTAACTATGGCTACACCTTC,CAISDPGQGANYGYTF
TRBJ1-6,TRBD1,15,TRBV5-1,TGCGCCAGCAGCTTTTCAGGGGGCGAGGATTCACCCCTCCACTTT,CASSFSGGEDSPLHF
TRBJ2-3,TRBD2,16,TRBV7-2,TGTGCCAGCAGCGATTCGACTAGCGGGCTCACAGATACGCAGTATTTT,CASSDSTSGLTDTQYF
TRBJ2-1,TRBD2,15,TRBV27,TGTGCCAGCAGTCGTGAACTAGCGGACTACAATGAGCAGTTCTTC,CASSRELADYNEQFF
TRBJ1-5,.,14,TRBV6-5,TGTGCCAGCAGTTACTCGGGCGTGTCTCAGCCCCAGCATTTT,CASSYSGVSQPQHF
TRBJ2-3,TRBD2,13,TRBV7-9,TGTGCCAGCAGCTTAGCGGGAGGGGATACGCAGTATTTT,CASSLAGGDTQYF
TRBJ2-4,.,16,TRBV5-4,TGTGCCAGCACCGAAGGAACACTCGCAGCCAAAAACATTCAGTACTTC,CASTEGTLAAKNIQYF
TRBJ1-2,.,13,TRBV7-9,TGTGCCAGCAGACCCACGGGGGGCGATGGCTACACCTTC,CASRPTGGDGYTF
TRBJ2-1,.,13,TRBV5-4,TGTGCCAGCAGCTTGCGGGAGTGGAATGAGCAGTTCTTC,CASSLREWNEQFF
TRBJ1-2,.,12,TRBV12-3/TRBV12-4,TGTGCCAGCAGTTTAGGTAACTATGGCTACACCTTC,CASSLGNYGYTF
TRBJ1-2,TRBD1,13,TRBV6-5,TGTGCCAGCAGGGGACAGGAAAACTATGGCTACACCTTC,CASRGQENYGYTF
TRBJ2-3,.,13,TRBV28,TGTGCCACCCGGTCCCCGGGGGCAGATACGCAGTATTTT,CATRSPGADTQYF
TRBJ1-3,.,15,TRBV15,TGTGCCACCAGCAGAGATCTGGGGTCTGGAAACACCATATATTTT,CATSRDLGSGNTIYF
TRBJ1-6,.,14,TRBV27,TGTGCCAGCAGTTTCCGTGGGGCTAGTTCACCCCTCCACTTT,CASSFRGASSPLHF
TRBJ2-7,.,15,TRBV19,TGTGCCAGTAGTACTCAGGGGGAGGGCTCCTACGAGCAGTACTTC,CASSTQGEGSYEQYF
TRBJ2-7,TRBD2,15,TRBV6-1,TGTGCCAGCAGTGAAGGGAGGGACTACTTGGGGGAGCAGTACTTC,CASSEGRDYLGEQYF
TRBJ1-5,.,15,TRBV4-3,TGCGCCAGCAGCCAAACGGACGGGAGCAATCAGCCCCAGCATTTT,CASSQTDGSNQPQHF
TRBJ2-7,TRBD2,16,TRBV14,TGTGCCAGCAGCCTCGGGACTAGCGGGAGGGCAAACGAGCAGTACTTC,CASSLGTSGRANEQYF
TRBJ2-3,.,15,TRBV4-2,TGTGCCAGCAGCCTCGGGGCGGGGAATGGAGATACGCAGTATTTT,CASSLGAGNGDTQYF
TRBJ1-1,TRBD1,15,TRBV18,TGTGCCAGCTCACCCCAACAGGGGGCATTCACTGAAGCTTTCTTT,CASSPQQGAFTEAFF
TRBJ2-2,.,15,TRBV5-5,TGTGCCAGCAGCCCCACCCTAGTTATCCCCGGGGAGCTGTTTTTT,CASSPTLVIPGELFF